A single sample is the source of the 18 T cell receptor beta chains below, sequenced in a study of identical twins. Using its own MiXCR run on the 5' RACE reads, TCRdb lists one record per CDR3 protein. The table includes around 960,000 distinct CDR3 sequences, more than 9% detected once. This sample also belongs to another study, concerning yellow fever vaccine responses in identical twins.

Material for sequencing was PBMCs. The receptors were sampled from a woman between 18 and 29 years old in good health.

This clonotype appeared a few times. This sequence joins TRBV25-1 and TRBJ2-3; D unresolved. The CDR3 has 15 residues. The V end lost 2 bases, the J end lost 0 bases, and 9 bases lay between the germline ends. Germline loops: CDR1 MGHDK, CDR2 SYGVNS. CDR3 amino acids: CASSEGSSSTDTQYF. CDR3 sequence (DNA): TGTGCCAGCAGTGAAGGGTCTTCTAGCACAGATACGCAGTATTTT.

The J gene is TRBJ1-5, the V gene TRBV7-2; D remains ambiguous. CDR3 size: 15 residues. From germline, CDR1 is SGHTA and CDR2 FQGNSA. Trimming shortened V by 1 base and J by 2 bases, and 9 bases separated the two germline ends. CDR3 nucleotide sequence: TGTGCCAGCAGCTTAGAGCGGCAGGGCAATCAGCCCCAGCATTTT. The encoded protein is CASSLERQGNQPQHF.

This clonotype was counted only a few times. The chain joins TRBV29-1 to TRBJ1-1, with no clear D. Trimming cost V 4 bases and J 7 bases, with 10 bases left between them. This CDR3 spans 11 amino acids. Germline CDR1 reads SQVTM; CDR2 reads ANQGSEA. Here the CDR3 reads CSVVPSVEAFF. In DNA form, the CDR3 reads TGCAGCGTTGTTCCGAGTGTTGAAGCTTTCTTT.

This clonotype was counted between two and nine times. The rearrangement links TRBV29-1 to TRBJ2-1; D is possibly TRBD2 (6 bases). CDR3 length: 11 amino acids. Trimming took off 4 bases at V and 7 bases at J, with 8 bases between the two ends. In germline, CDR1 is SQVTM, CDR2 ANQGSEA. Here the CDR3 reads CSVVAGNEQFF. In DNA form, the CDR3 reads TGCAGCGTTGTCGCGGGGAATGAGCAGTTCTTC.

CDR3 sequence (DNA): TGCGCCAGCAGCTCGGACCAGGGGGCAAGAAACATTCAGTACTTC. The encoded protein is CASSSDQGARNIQYF. The gene calls are TRBV5-1 and TRBJ2-4, with TRBD1 matching over 8 bases. Germline V gene lookup returns CDR1 SGHRS and CDR2 YFSETQ. The CDR3 is made up of 15 amino acids. The J segment lost 6 bases and the V segment lost 3 bases, leaving 8 bases of the junction unmatched.

This clonotype has only a few counts. The V gene is TRBV28, the J gene TRBJ2-5; D possibly corresponds to TRBD1 (6 bases). CDR1 and CDR2 (germline): MDHEN, SYDVKM. The CDR3 consists of 17 residues. Trimming left V 4 bases short and J 1 base short, with 19 bases between. CDR3 protein: CASSSFLLNRAQETQYF. The CDR3 DNA reads TGTGCCAGCAGTTCGTTCCTATTAAACAGGGCCCAAGAGACCCAGTACTTC.

The rearrangement uses TRBV12-3 or TRBV12-4 and TRBJ2-3; 12 bases fit TRBD2. The CDR3 consists of 16 residues. The J segment lost 6 bases and the V segment lost 4 bases, leaving 8 bases of the junction unmatched. Written as DNA, the CDR3 is TGTGCCAGCAGTTCCGGACTAGCGGGGCGGGGGGATACGCAGTATTTT. Translation: CASSSGLAGRGDTQYF.

In this sample, this clonotype turned up many times. The chain links TRBV10-3 to TRBJ1-5, with D uncertain. V gave up 1 base and J gave up 6 bases, with 4 bases separating them. Germline values: CDR1 ENHRY, CDR2 SYGVKD. The CDR3 runs to 12 residues. The CDR3: CAISEYTQPQHF. The CDR3 region has the DNA TGTGCCATCAGTGAGTATACTCAGCCCCAGCATTTT.

The chain is built from TRBV12-3 or TRBV12-4 and TRBJ2-7, with 8 positions matching TRBD2. Trimming took 5 bases from V and 2 from J; bases not matched to a gene: 11. This CDR3 has 16 amino acids. CDR3: CASSPRAAGATYEQYV. In DNA form, the CDR3 reads TGTGCCAGCAGTCCAAGGGCAGCGGGGGCAACCTACGAGCAGTACGTC.

This clonotype was seen more than once but under ten times. The chain employs TRBV10-1 and TRBJ2-2; 9 bases agree with TRBD2. This CDR3 is built from 15 residues. Germline V gives CDR1 WNHNN, CDR2 SYGVQD (reference sequence). Trimming cost V 6 bases and J 3 bases; bases outside gene matches: 5. The CDR3 nucleotides are TGCGCCAGCAGCCGGGCTAGCGGGGACACCGGGGAGCTGTTTTTT. Translation: CASSRASGDTGELFF.

The sample holds many counts of this clonotype. The gene calls are TRBV5-1 and TRBJ2-1, with a weak D call TRBD1 (6 bases). Germline CDR1 and CDR2: SGHRS and YFSETQ. This CDR3 has 14 amino acids. V lost 0 bases and J 7 bases, leaving 11 bases between the germline ends. CDR3 loop: CASSLEGQSNEQFF. For the CDR3, the DNA is TGCGCCAGCAGCTTGGAGGGACAATCGAATGAGCAGTTCTTC.

The sample holds a few counts of this clonotype. The chain couples TRBV5-1 to TRBJ2-1; D ambiguous. There are 14 residues in the CDR3. With 4 bases removed from V and 3 bases from J, the gap between germline ends came to 11 bases. From germline, CDR1 is SGHRS and CDR2 YFSETQ. CDR3 sequence (DNA): TGCGCCAGCAGCGTAAGGACGGACTACAATGAGCAGTTCTTC. Encoded protein: CASSVRTDYNEQFF.

The sample holds a few counts of this clonotype. This chain links TRBV27 with TRBJ2-1, with 11 bases aligning to TRBD2. Germline assignment: CDR1 MNHEY and CDR2 SMNVEV (reference sequence). The J segment lost 4 bases and the V segment lost 4 bases, leaving 6 bases of the junction unmatched. The CDR3 consists of 16 residues. The CDR3: CASSSHLAGGYNEQFF. The CDR3 bases are TGTGCCAGCAGTTCGCACCTAGCGGGGGGTTACAATGAGCAGTTCTTC.

This clonotype has at least ten counts. The V and J genes are TRBV7-3 and TRBJ2-2; 12 bases match TRBD2. The CDR3 runs 15 residues. Trimming at V came to 5 bases and at J to 6 bases, leaving 4 bases not matched to a gene. Per germline, CDR1 SGHTA and CDR2 FQGTGA. The CDR3 DNA reads as TGTGCCAGCAGCGCGACTAGCGGGAGTTCCGGGGAGCTGTTTTTT. Translated: CASSATSGSSGELFF.

The rearrangement uses TRBV2 and TRBJ1-6; D is undetermined. V lost 2 bases and J 4 bases, leaving 9 bases between the germline ends. There are 15 residues in the CDR3. Germline CDR1 reads SNHLY; CDR2 reads FYNNEI. In DNA form, the CDR3 reads TGTGCCAGCAGTGAATTGGGTGTTTATAATTCACCCCTCCACTTT. It codes for CASSELGVYNSPLHF.

The V and J genes are TRBV29-1 and TRBJ2-6; D possibly corresponds to TRBD1 (6 bases). From germline, CDR1 is SQVTM and CDR2 ANQGSEA. With 6 bases removed from V and 2 bases from J, the gap between germline ends came to 11 bases. This CDR3 spans 14 amino acids. CDR3 nucleotide sequence: TGCAGCGTCGAGGGGGACCCTGGGGCCAACGTCCTGACTTTC. This codes for CSVEGDPGANVLTF. The variable domain in full, completed from reference TRBV29-1 and TRBJ2-6, reads SAVISQKPSRDICQRGTSLTIQCQVDSQVTMMFWYRQQPGQSLTLIATANQGSEATYESGFVIDKFPISRPNLTFSTLTVSNMSPEDSSIYLCSVEGDPGANVLTFGAGSRLTVL.

Regarding this clonotype: Mismatch with germline at one junction end may stem from a read error. V and J are TRBV5-5 and TRBJ1-4; 8 nucleotides agree with TRBD1. The CDR3 covers 17 residues. Germline lookup yields CDR1 SGHKS and CDR2 YYEKEE (reference sequence). For the CDR3, the DNA is TGTGCCAGCAGCTTCTATTCCAGGGGGCAGACTAATGAAAAACAGTTTTTT. It codes for CASSFYSRGQTNEKQFF.

The V call is TRBV20-1, the J call TRBJ2-7; possibly TRBD1 for D (6 bases). From germline, CDR1 is DFQATT and CDR2 SNEGSKA (reference sequence). The CDR3 is made up of 15 amino acids. V was pared by 0 bases and J by 2 bases, with 14 bases between. The CDR3 DNA reads as TGCAGTGCTAGAGATTGGGCAGGGGCCACCTACGAGCAGTACTTC. Translation: CSARDWAGATYEQYF.